The 29 T cell receptor beta chains presented below share a single source sample, sequenced in a study of blood T cell repertoires in COVID-19. Profiled with immunoSEQ multiplex PCR; TCRdb holds only in-frame clones, not every one. Of 200,000 or so clones detected, about 83% appear once; the ten largest clones hold 4.8%. The sample was PBMCs or T cells enriched from blood (not recorded which). The source is a woman in her 50s who had been exposed to COVID-19.

The chain employs TRBV9 and TRBJ2-1; 10 nucleotides match TRBD2. After removal of 0 bases from V and 9 bases from J, the junction contained 12 bases not matched to a gene. Germline CDR1 is SGDLS and CDR2 is YYNGEE. The CDR3 is 17 residues long. CDR3 bases: TGTGCCAGCAGCGTAGATCCTCTAGCGGGGGTGCTTCCTGAGCAGTTCTTC. Translation: CASSVDPLAGVLPEQFF. The full variable domain, its missing parts supplied by reference TRBV9 and TRBJ2-1, is DSGVTQTPKHLITATGQRVTLRCSPRSGDLSVYWYQQSLDQGLQFLIQYYNGEERAKGNILERFSAQQFPDLHSELNLSSLELGDSALYFCASSVDPLAGVLPEQFFGPGTRLTVL.

This chain connects TRBV19 to TRBJ2-2; weak D call: TRBD2 (5 bases). Germline CDR1 is LNHDA and CDR2 is SQIVND (reference sequence). Trimming left V 4 bases short and J 4 bases short, with 22 bases between. This CDR3 contains 18 residues. CDR3 sequence (DNA): TGTGCCAGTAGTACTTATCAGAGCATCGGGGTTCCCACCGGGGAGCTGTTTTTT. This sequence encodes CASSTYQSIGVPTGELFF.

This clone was recorded a few times. The rearrangement uses TRBV5-1 and TRBJ1-1; tentative D call: TRBD1 (6 bases). The CDR3 contains 13 residues. With 2 bases removed from V and 7 bases from J, the gap between germline ends came to 12 bases. Germline lookup yields CDR1 SGHRS and CDR2 YFSETQ. CDR3 loop: CASSFTQGLEAFF. The CDR3 nucleotides read TGCGCCAGCAGCTTTACACAGGGCCTTGAAGCTTTCTTT.

To note about this clone: Other nucleotide sequences from this sample produce the same CDR3. The gene calls are TRBV3-1 (or the pseudogene TRBV3-2) and TRBJ1-3; D unresolved. Germline CDR1 LGHDT, CDR2 YNNKEL (reference sequence). Trimming took off 4 bases at V and 1 base at J, with 5 bases between the two ends. The CDR3 runs to 13 residues. The CDR3 coding sequence is TGTGCCAGCAGCCCCTTTTCTGGAAACACCATATATTTT. It is translated as CASSPFSGNTIYF.

This clone was detected only once. The rearrangement uses TRBV5-1 and TRBJ2-5, with D possibly being TRBD1 (5 bases). Trimming stripped 0 bases from V and 5 bases from J, with 11 bases between. In germline, CDR1 is SGHRS, CDR2 YFSETQ. The CDR3 contains 14 residues. This chain's CDR3 is CASSLGGGPETQYF. The CDR3 nucleotides are TGCGCCAGCAGCTTGGGGGGCGGTCCGGAGACCCAGTACTTC.

The chain carries TRBV11-2 and TRBJ1-3; TRBD1 is a possible D gene (5 bases). The CDR3 covers 15 residues. The V gene lost 8 bases and the J gene lost 0 bases, with 14 bases spanning the gap. Germline V lookup: CDR1 SGHAT, CDR2 FQNNGV. The CDR3 loop reads CASRAIRGSGNTIYF. The CDR3, as DNA: TGTGCCAGCCGCGCCATAAGGGGCTCTGGAAACACCATATATTTT.

The chain has TRBV19 and TRBJ1-2; 9 bases align to TRBD1. This CDR3 comprises 14 residues. The germline CDR1 and CDR2 sequences are LNHDA and SQIVND (reference sequence). The V and J ends lost 4 bases and 8 bases, in that order; junction bases with no gene match: 8. The CDR3, as DNA: TGTGCCAGTAGTAGGGACAGGGTGCAGCGAGGCTACACCTTC. Translation gives CASSRDRVQRGYTF.

The genes are TRBV7-2 and TRBJ2-1; 7 bases map to TRBD2. Germline CDR1 and CDR2: SGHTA and FQGNSA. CDR3 size: 13 residues. Trimming removed 3 bases from V and 14 bases from J; junction bases left unmatched: 10. The CDR3 sequence: CASSLDPGGREFF. The CDR3 DNA follows: TGTGCCAGCAGCTTGGATCCGGGAGGCAGAGAGTTCTTC.

The chain is built from TRBV6-1 and TRBJ2-3; D not resolved. From germline, CDR1 is MNHNS and CDR2 SASEGT. The CDR3 is 13 residues long. V was cut by 4 bases and J by 2 bases, with 7 bases left in between. The CDR3 DNA follows: TGTGCCAGCAGTGGAGCCTTCACAGATACGCAGTATTTT. Translation: CASSGAFTDTQYF.

The chain is built from TRBV19 and TRBJ2-6; D gene unclear. Germline CDR1 reads LNHDA; CDR2 reads SQIVND (reference sequence). This CDR3 spans 15 amino acids. Trimming stripped 5 bases from V and 0 bases from J, with 8 bases between. CDR3 DNA: TGTGCCAGTAGTCCTGTCCTCTCTGGGGCCAACGTCCTGACTTTC. Its protein is CASSPVLSGANVLTF. Together with reference TRBV19 and TRBJ2-6, the CDR3 gives the full variable domain: DGGITQSPKYLFRKEGQNVTLSCEQNLNHDAMYWYRQDPGQGLRLIYYSQIVNDFQKGDIAEGYSVSREKKESFPLTVTSAQKNPTAFYLCASSPVLSGANVLTFGAGSRLTVL.

The chain is built from TRBV5-1 and TRBJ1-3; D gene unclear. There are 13 residues in the CDR3. From germline, CDR1 is SGHRS and CDR2 YFSETQ. The V and J ends lost 4 bases and 4 bases respectively, with 9 bases between them. The CDR3 here is CASSPSLGNTIYF. CDR3 nucleotide sequence: TGCGCCAGCAGCCCCAGTTTAGGAAACACCATATATTTT.

J is TRBJ1-1 and V is TRBV15; 9 positions agree with TRBD1. Looked up from germline, CDR1 is LNHNV and CDR2 is YYDKDF (reference sequence). This CDR3 comprises 13 residues. V shed 5 bases, J shed 6 bases, and the junction held 4 bases outside the gene matches. CDR3 protein: CATSWTGAAEAFF. CDR3 DNA: TGTGCCACCAGCTGGACAGGGGCGGCTGAAGCTTTCTTT.

The chain's CDR3 is CSASSDRGYLNYGYTF. DNA of the CDR3: TGCAGCGCCAGTTCGGACAGGGGATATTTGAACTATGGCTACACCTTC. The V and J genes are TRBV29-1 and TRBJ1-2; 9 bases are a match to TRBD1. This CDR3 is built from 16 residues. The V gene end was trimmed by 7 bases and the J gene end by 2 bases; junction bases not matched to a gene: 14. Germline V gene sequence: CDR1 SQVTM, CDR2 ANQGSEA.

The chain uses TRBV5-1 and TRBJ1-3, with TRBD1 matching over 8 bases. Germline assignment: CDR1 SGHRS and CDR2 YFSETQ. V was pared by 4 bases and J by 0 bases, with 9 bases of the junction left unmatched. The CDR3 totals 17 residues. The CDR3 loop is CASSPRGTGFSGNTIYF. The DNA for the CDR3 is TGCGCCAGCAGCCCTCGCGGGACAGGCTTCTCTGGAAACACCATATATTTT.

The V call is TRBV10-2, the J call TRBJ2-5; the match to TRBD2 covers 8 bases. The CDR3 covers 17 residues. Germline values: CDR1 WSHSY, CDR2 SAAADI. Losses at the gene ends were 8 bases for V and 5 bases for J; bases not matched to a gene: 19. In nucleotides, the CDR3 is TGCGCCAGCCGGGGAAAGAGGACTAGTGAGCGGGGGGAGACCCAGTACTTC. It codes for CASRGKRTSERGETQYF.

This clone was recorded once. V gene TRBV3-1 (or the pseudogene TRBV3-2) combines with J gene TRBJ2-7, with TRBD2 as a possible D gene (5 bases). V gave up 0 bases and J gave up 7 bases, with 16 bases separating them. The CDR3 has 15 amino acids. CDR1 and CDR2 (germline): LGHDT, YNNKEL (reference sequence). The CDR3 DNA reads as TGTGCCAGCAGCCAAGATCTTAGGTTTTCGGGGGAGCAGTACTTC. It is translated as CASSQDLRFSGEQYF.

The genes are TRBV7-2 and TRBJ2-7; 14 nucleotides match TRBD2. This CDR3 contains 17 residues. Looked up from germline, CDR1 is SGHTA and CDR2 is FQGNSA. The ends lost 4 bases at V and 0 bases at J; junction bases unmatched: 5. The CDR3 DNA follows: TGTGCCAGCAGCTATGGACTAGCGGGGGGCACCTCCTACGAGCAGTACTTC. This sequence encodes CASSYGLAGGTSYEQYF.

The J gene is TRBJ2-3, the V gene TRBV6-5; 7 bases fit TRBD2. Looked up from germline, CDR1 is MNHEY and CDR2 is SVGAGI. V was pared by 8 bases and J by 2 bases, with 4 bases of the junction left unmatched. CDR3 size: 13 residues. The CDR3 DNA follows: TGTGCCAGCGGGGGGGGAAACACAGATACGCAGTATTTT. This translates into CASGGGNTDTQYF.

V and J are TRBV7-9 and TRBJ2-7, with D possibly matching TRBD1 (6 bases). Trimming removed 3 bases from V and 0 bases from J, with 15 bases in between. The CDR3 length is 16 residues. The germline V gene encodes CDR1 SEHNR and CDR2 FQNEAQ (reference sequence). CDR3 nucleotide sequence: TGTGCCAGCAGCTTCCTCCCAGGGGACGTCTCCTACGAGCAGTACTTC. This translates into CASSFLPGDVSYEQYF.

As for this clone: Other nucleotide sequences in the sample specify the same CDR3. The rearrangement joins TRBV2 to TRBJ2-3, with TRBD2 matching 14 bases. J gave up 1 base and V 6 bases, and 9 bases lay outside the gene matches. CDR3 length equals 18 residues. Germline CDR1 is SNHLY and CDR2 is FYNNEI. The CDR3 protein is CASSPGTSGGRGTDTQYF. The CDR3 region has the DNA TGTGCCAGCAGCCCCGGGACTAGCGGGGGAAGAGGCACAGATACGCAGTATTTT.

This clone has a single count. The J gene is TRBJ1-1, the V gene TRBV18; 8 nucleotides agree with TRBD1. The CDR3 runs to 16 residues. The junction had 4 bases not matched to a gene; V was cut back by 0 bases and J by 1 base. Germline loops: CDR1 KGHSH, CDR2 LQKENI. This chain's CDR3 is CASSPPHRGTNTEAFF. CDR3 sequence (DNA): TGTGCCAGCTCACCACCGCACAGGGGGACGAACACTGAAGCTTTCTTT.

The chain carries TRBV6-5 and TRBJ1-2; a weak D match, TRBD1 (5 bases). The CDR3 is 14 amino acids. V lost 0 bases and J 3 bases, leaving 8 bases between the germline ends. Germline CDR1 reads MNHEY; CDR2 reads SVGAGI. The CDR3 loop reads CASSYSSGDYGYTF. The CDR3 bases are TGTGCCAGCAGTTACTCATCGGGGGACTATGGCTACACCTTC.

The genes are TRBV18 and TRBJ2-3; perhaps TRBD1 as D (5 bases). Germline assignment: CDR1 KGHSH and CDR2 LQKENI. There are 16 residues in the CDR3. Trimming left V 3 bases short and J 2 bases short, with 15 bases between. The CDR3: CASSPLTGTLTDTQYF. In DNA, the CDR3 is TGTGCCAGCTCACCTCTTACAGGAACACTCACAGATACGCAGTATTTT.

The V gene is TRBV5-1, the J gene TRBJ2-3; D call uncertain. Germline CDR1 SGHRS, CDR2 YFSETQ. Trimming stripped 1 base from V and 4 bases from J, with 7 bases between. The CDR3 covers 13 residues. CDR3 DNA sequence: TGCGCCAGCAGCTTGAGCCTGGCAGATACGCAGTATTTT. This translates into CASSLSLADTQYF.

The V and J genes are TRBV19 and TRBJ2-1; TRBD2 is a possible D gene (6 bases). The CDR3 contains 14 residues. Germline loops: CDR1 LNHDA, CDR2 SQIVND (reference sequence). The V and J ends lost 1 base and 9 bases respectively, with 13 bases between them. The CDR3, as DNA: TGTGCCAGTAGTATAGGGATTAGCGGAGCTGAGCAGTTCTTC. Translation gives CASSIGISGAEQFF. The entire variable domain, with the rest obtained from reference TRBV19 and TRBJ2-1, is as follows: DGGITQSPKYLFRKEGQNVTLSCEQNLNHDAMYWYRQDPGQGLRLIYYSQIVNDFQKGDIAEGYSVSREKKESFPLTVTSAQKNPTAFYLCASSIGISGAEQFFGPGTRLTVL.

V usage is TRBV19 and J usage is TRBJ1-5; 7 bases fit TRBD1. The CDR3 runs 15 residues. The V and J ends lost 9 bases and 3 bases, in that order; junction bases with no gene match: 11. Germline V gene lookup returns CDR1 LNHDA and CDR2 SQIVND (reference sequence). The CDR3, as DNA: TGTGCCAGCCAATCAGGGACAGTCGCCAATCAGCCCCAGCATTTT. Translating it yields CASQSGTVANQPQHF.

This rearrangement joins TRBV15 to TRBJ2-3, with D maybe TRBD2 (5 bases). CDR3 length: 18 amino acids. Germline V gene data show CDR1 as LNHNV and CDR2 as YYDKDF (reference sequence). Between the trimmed V and J ends, which lost 3 bases and 0 bases, there was a span of 19 bases. The CDR3 is CATSSMEERRSSTDTQYF. The DNA of the CDR3 is TGTGCCACCAGCAGCATGGAGGAGCGGCGATCTAGCACAGATACGCAGTATTTT. The full variable domain, in which reference TRBV15 and TRBJ2-3 provide the parts outside the CDR3, is DAMVIQNPRYQVTQFGKPVTLSCSQTLNHNVMYWYQQKSSQAPKLLFHYYDKDFNNEADTPDNFQSRRPNTSFCFLDIRSPGLGDTAMYLCATSSMEERRSSTDTQYFGPGTRLTVL.

The CDR3: CASSERGGAHVTEAFF. The CDR3 DNA is TGTGCCAGCAGTGAAAGGGGGGGCGCGCATGTCACTGAAGCTTTCTTT. The chain carries TRBV6-1 and TRBJ1-1, with D perhaps TRBD1 (6 bases). The CDR3 runs 16 residues. Germline CDR1 and CDR2: MNHNS and SASEGT. V lost 2 bases and J lost 4, with 17 bases in between.

The rearrangement uses TRBV10-3 and TRBJ1-2, with 8 nucleotides matching TRBD1. From germline, CDR1 is ENHRY and CDR2 SYGVKD. V dropped 2 bases and J dropped 10; count of bases not matched to a gene: 9. This CDR3 spans 14 amino acids. CDR3 amino acids: CAISEDRGVQNYTF. DNA of the CDR3: TGTGCCATCAGTGAGGACAGGGGCGTTCAAAACTACACCTTC.